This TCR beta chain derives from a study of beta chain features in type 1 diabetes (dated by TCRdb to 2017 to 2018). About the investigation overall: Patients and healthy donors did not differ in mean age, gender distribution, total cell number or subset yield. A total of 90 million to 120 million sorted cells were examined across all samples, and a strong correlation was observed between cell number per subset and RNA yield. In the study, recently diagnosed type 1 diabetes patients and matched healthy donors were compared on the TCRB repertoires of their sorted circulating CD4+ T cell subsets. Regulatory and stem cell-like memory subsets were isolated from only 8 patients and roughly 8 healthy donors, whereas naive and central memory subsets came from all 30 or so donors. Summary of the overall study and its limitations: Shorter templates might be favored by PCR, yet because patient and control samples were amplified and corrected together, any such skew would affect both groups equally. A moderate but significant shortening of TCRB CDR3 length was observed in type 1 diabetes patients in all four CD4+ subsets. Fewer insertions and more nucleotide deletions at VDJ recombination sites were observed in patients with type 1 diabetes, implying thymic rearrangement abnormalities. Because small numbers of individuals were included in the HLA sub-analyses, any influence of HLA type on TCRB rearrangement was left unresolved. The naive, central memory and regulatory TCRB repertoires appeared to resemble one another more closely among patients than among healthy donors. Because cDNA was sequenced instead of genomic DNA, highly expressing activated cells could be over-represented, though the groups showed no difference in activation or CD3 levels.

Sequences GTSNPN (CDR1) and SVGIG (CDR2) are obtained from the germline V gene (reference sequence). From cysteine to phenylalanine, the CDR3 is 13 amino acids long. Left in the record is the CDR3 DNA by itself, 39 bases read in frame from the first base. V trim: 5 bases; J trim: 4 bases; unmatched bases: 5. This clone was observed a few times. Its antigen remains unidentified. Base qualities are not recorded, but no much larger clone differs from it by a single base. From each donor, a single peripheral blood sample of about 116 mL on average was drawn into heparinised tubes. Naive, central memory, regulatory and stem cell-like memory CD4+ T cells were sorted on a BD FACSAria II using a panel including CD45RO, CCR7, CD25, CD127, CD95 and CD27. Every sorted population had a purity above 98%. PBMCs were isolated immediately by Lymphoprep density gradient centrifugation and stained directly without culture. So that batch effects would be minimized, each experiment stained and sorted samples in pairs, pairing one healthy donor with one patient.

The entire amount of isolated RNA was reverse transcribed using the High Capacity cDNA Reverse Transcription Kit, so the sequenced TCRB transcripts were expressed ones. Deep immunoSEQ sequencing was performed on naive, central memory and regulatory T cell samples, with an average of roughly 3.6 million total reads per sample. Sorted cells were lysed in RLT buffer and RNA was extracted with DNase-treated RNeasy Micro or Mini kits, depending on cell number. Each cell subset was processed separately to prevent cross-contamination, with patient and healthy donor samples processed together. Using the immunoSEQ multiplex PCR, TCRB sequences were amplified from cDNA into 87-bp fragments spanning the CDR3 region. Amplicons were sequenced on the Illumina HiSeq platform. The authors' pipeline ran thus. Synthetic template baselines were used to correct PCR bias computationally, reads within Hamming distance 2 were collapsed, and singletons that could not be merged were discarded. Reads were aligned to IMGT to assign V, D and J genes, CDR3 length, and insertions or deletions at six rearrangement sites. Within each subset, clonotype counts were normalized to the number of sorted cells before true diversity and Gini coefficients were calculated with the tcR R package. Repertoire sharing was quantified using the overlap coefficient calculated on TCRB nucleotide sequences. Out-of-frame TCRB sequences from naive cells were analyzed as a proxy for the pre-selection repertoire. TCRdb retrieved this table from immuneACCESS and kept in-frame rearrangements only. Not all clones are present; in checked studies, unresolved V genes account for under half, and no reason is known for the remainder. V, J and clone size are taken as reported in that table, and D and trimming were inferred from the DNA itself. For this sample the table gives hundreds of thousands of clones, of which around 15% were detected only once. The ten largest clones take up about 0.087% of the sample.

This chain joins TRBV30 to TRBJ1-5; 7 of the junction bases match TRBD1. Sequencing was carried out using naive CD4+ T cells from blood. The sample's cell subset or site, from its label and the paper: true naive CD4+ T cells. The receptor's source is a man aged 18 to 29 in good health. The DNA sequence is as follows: TGTGCCTGGGACCAACAGGGGAATCAGCCCCAGCATTTT. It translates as CAWDQQGNQPQHF.